The next 18 T cell receptor beta chains were all read from a single sample in a study of cytomegalovirus exposure and HLA in healthy donors. The PCR ran on 60 Vbeta and 13 Jbeta primers. The method was immunoSEQ multiplex PCR; TCRdb's version includes in-frame clones alone and lacks a portion of them. The data hold over 100,000 clones, with over 60% observed a single time. The sequenced sample was PBMCs. All receptors derive from a woman between 40 and 55 years old in good health and CMV-seropositive.

The gene calls are TRBV28 and TRBJ1-3; D perhaps matches TRBD1 (5 bases). The V gene's germline CDR1 is MDHEN and CDR2 SYDVKM. The length of the CDR3 is 15 residues. The V gene lost 2 bases and the J gene lost 4 bases, with 12 bases spanning the gap. The CDR3 nucleotides are TGTGCCAGCAGTTTAGGGGCACCTTCCGGAAACACCATATATTTT. Its translation is CASSLGAPSGNTIYF.

This chain connects TRBV11-3 to TRBJ1-4; perhaps TRBD1 as D (5 bases). V gave up 4 bases and J gave up 8 bases, with 14 bases separating them. This CDR3 has 14 residues. The germline gives CDR1 SGHNT, CDR2 YENEEA. The CDR3, as DNA: TGTGCCAGCAGCTCCGGGGACTTTACGGAAAAACTGTTTTTT. It specifies CASSSGDFTEKLFF.

The V gene is TRBV5-1, the J gene TRBJ2-2; the match to TRBD2 covers 8 bases. The CDR3 runs to 16 residues. V lost 6 bases to trimming and J lost 3 bases; unmatched junction nucleotides: 10. Looked up from germline, CDR1 is SGHRS and CDR2 is YFSETQ. CDR3 protein: CASTGRSGGYTGELFF. CDR3 DNA: TGCGCCAGCACTGGGAGGAGCGGGGGATACACCGGGGAGCTGTTTTTT.

The J gene is TRBJ1-1, the V gene TRBV6-1, with TRBD1 matching 8 bases. The V gene end was trimmed by 6 bases and the J gene end by 3 bases; junction bases not matched to a gene: 9. The CDR3 length is 15 residues. The germline CDR1 and CDR2 sequences are MNHNS and SASEGT. The CDR3 here is CASRTQGVADTEAFF. The DNA for the CDR3 is TGTGCCAGCAGGACACAGGGGGTCGCCGACACTGAAGCTTTCTTT.

About this clone itself: One junction end does not reproduce the germline sequence, and a read error may be involved. This chain links TRBV7-9 with TRBJ1-5; D is ambiguous. The CDR3 length is 12 residues. The germline CDR1 and CDR2 sequences are SEHNR and FQNEAQ (reference sequence). The CDR3 coding sequence is TGTTCCAGCTCGGGGTACAATCAGCCCCAGCATTTT. This codes for CSSSGYNQPQHF. The full variable domain, rest sourced from reference TRBV7-9 and TRBJ1-5, is DTGVSQNPRHKITKRGQNVTFRCDPISEHNRLYWYRQTLGQGPEFLTYFQNEAQLEKSRLLSDRFSAERPKGSFSTLEIQRTEQGDSAMYLCSSSGYNQPQHFGDGTRLSIL.

V usage is TRBV18 and J usage is TRBJ2-7; TRBD2 matches at 8 bases. Germline lookup yields CDR1 KGHSH and CDR2 LQKENI. Trimming at V came to 2 bases and at J to 6 bases, leaving 6 bases not matched to a gene. This CDR3 is 14 amino acids long. In DNA, the CDR3 is TGTGCCAGCTCACCAAGCGGGAGTACGACCGAGCAGTACTTC. It specifies CASSPSGSTTEQYF. Drawing the rest from reference TRBV18 and TRBJ2-7, the complete variable domain is NAGVMQNPRHLVRRRGQEARLRCSPMKGHSHVYWYRQLPEEGLKFMVYLQKENIIDESGMPKERFSAEFPKEGPSILRIQQVVRGDSAAYFCASSPSGSTTEQYFGPGTRLTVT.

The chain is built from TRBV6-5 and TRBJ1-1; TRBD1 aligns across 7 bases. Germline CDR1 MNHEY, CDR2 SVGAGI. The CDR3 covers 14 residues. V shed 4 bases, J shed 1 base, and the junction held 3 bases outside the gene matches. The CDR3, as DNA: TGTGCCAGCAGTTCTAGGACAGGGAACACTGAAGCTTTCTTT. It is translated as CASSSRTGNTEAFF.

The chain couples TRBV9 to TRBJ1-1, with 8 bases identical to TRBD1. The CDR3 totals 16 residues. V was pared by 2 bases and J by 9 bases, with 15 bases of the junction left unmatched. Looked up from germline, CDR1 is SGDLS and CDR2 is YYNGEE. The CDR3 region is CASSVDPGTGALKAFF. CDR3 DNA sequence: TGTGCCAGCAGCGTCGACCCCGGGACAGGCGCCTTAAAAGCTTTCTTT.

This clone showed up just a few times. V gene TRBV5-1 combines with J gene TRBJ1-2; 7 bases fit TRBD1. Losses at the gene ends were 4 bases for V and 8 bases for J; bases not matched to a gene: 8. The CDR3 extends over 13 amino acids. Looked up from germline, CDR1 is SGHRS and CDR2 is YFSETQ. CDR3 in amino acids: CASSREGAQGYTF. For the CDR3, the DNA is TGCGCCAGCAGCCGAGAGGGGGCGCAGGGCTACACCTTC.

This clone was found a few times. This chain uses TRBV6-1 with TRBJ2-1; TRBD2 is a possible D gene (5 bases). Deletions cut 4 bases from V and 2 bases from J, with 18 bases between. Germline V gene sequence: CDR1 MNHNS, CDR2 SASEGT. The length of the CDR3 is 17 residues. The CDR3 sequence is CASSGPGRYGTYNEQFF. CDR3 nucleotide sequence: TGTGCCAGCAGTGGGCCAGGCCGTTACGGGACCTACAATGAGCAGTTCTTC.

The chain has TRBV5-8 and TRBJ2-3, with 13 bases fitting TRBD2. Germline V gives CDR1 SGHTS, CDR2 YDEGEE. There are 17 residues in the CDR3. The J segment lost 0 bases and the V segment lost 3 bases, leaving 4 bases of the junction unmatched. The CDR3 loop is CASSSRTSGSSTDTQYF. CDR3 in DNA: TGTGCCAGCAGCTCCCGGACTAGCGGGAGCAGCACAGATACGCAGTATTTT.

J is TRBJ2-1 and V is TRBV6-4, with a tentative D call TRBD1 (6 bases). The V gene lost 0 bases and the J gene lost 3 bases, with 12 bases spanning the gap. Germline CDR1 MRHNA, CDR2 SNTAGT. This CDR3 is built from 16 residues. The CDR3 protein is CASSDSRGGDYNEQFF. The CDR3 nucleotides are TGTGCCAGCAGTGACTCCAGGGGCGGAGACTACAATGAGCAGTTCTTC.

This chain connects TRBV19 to TRBJ2-1, with TRBD2 as a possible D gene (7 bases). V lost 7 bases and J lost 8, with 21 bases in between. The CDR3 length is 15 residues. The V gene's germline CDR1 is LNHDA and CDR2 SQIVND (reference sequence). This CDR3 is CASTGLGGGGDEQFF. The CDR3 DNA sequence: TGTGCCAGTACCGGGTTGGGCGGGGGCGGCGATGAGCAGTTCTTC.

V gene TRBV2 combines with J gene TRBJ2-7; D may be TRBD2 (6 bases). The V gene lost 8 bases and the J gene lost 6 bases, with 14 bases spanning the gap. Germline lookup yields CDR1 SNHLY and CDR2 FYNNEI. This CDR3 has 12 amino acids. DNA of the CDR3: TGTGCCAGCGGAGGTGGAGGGGCCGAGCAGTACTTC. This translates into CASGGGGAEQYF.

The CDR3 region is CASSDSGLAGGHTDTQYF. DNA of the CDR3: TGTGCCAGCAGTGACTCGGGGCTAGCGGGAGGACACACAGATACGCAGTATTTT. This sequence joins TRBV6-4 and TRBJ2-3, with 11 bases that match TRBD2. V shed 0 bases, J shed 2 bases, and the junction held 7 bases outside the gene matches. Germline V lookup: CDR1 MRHNA, CDR2 SNTAGT. This CDR3 region has 18 residues.

This chain uses TRBV27 with TRBJ2-7, with TRBD1 as a possible D gene (6 bases). The V gene's germline CDR1 is MNHEY and CDR2 SMNVEV (reference sequence). Deletions cut 6 bases from V and 6 bases from J, with 15 bases between. The CDR3 consists of 13 residues. CDR3 protein: CASRVTGLGEQYF. CDR3 bases: TGTGCCAGCAGGGTGACAGGTCTGGGCGAGCAGTACTTC.

The J gene is TRBJ2-2, the V gene TRBV6-6, with D uncertain. The germline V gene has CDR1 MNHNY and CDR2 SVGAGI (reference sequence). The length of the CDR3 is 14 residues. Deletions cut 6 bases from V and 4 bases from J, with 12 bases between. Written as DNA, the CDR3 is TGTGCCAGCAGCCAGATCACAGCCACCGGGGAGCTGTTTTTT. Amino acids: CASSQITATGELFF.

The rearrangement links TRBV4-2 to TRBJ1-2; D not certain. The V gene lost 0 bases and the J gene lost 0 bases, with 17 bases spanning the gap. The CDR3 has 18 amino acids. Per germline, CDR1 LGHNA and CDR2 YNFKEQ. CDR3 protein: CASSQEVSSSGANYGYTF. Here the CDR3 DNA reads TGTGCCAGCAGCCAAGAGGTTTCGTCGAGCGGAGCTAACTATGGCTACACCTTC.